This entry lists 28 T cell receptor beta chains sequenced from one sample in a study of cytomegalovirus exposure and HLA in healthy donors. PCR amplification relied on 60 Vbeta primers (plus 13 Jbeta primers). This table comes from immunoSEQ multiplex PCR, and its TCRdb copy is limited to in-frame clones, with some not included. The sample spans approximately 37,000 clones; the ten largest clones claim about 6.4%. The sequenced sample consisted of PBMCs. The receptors come from a human donor in good health.

This chain links TRBV5-6 with TRBJ2-7; 8 positions agree with TRBD1. Losses at the gene ends were 3 bases for V and 4 bases for J; bases not matched to a gene: 9. This CDR3 region has 15 residues. Per germline, CDR1 SGHDT and CDR2 YYEEEE. In nucleotides, the CDR3 is TGTGCCAGCAGCTCCGGACAGGGCTTTCTTTACGAGCAGTACTTC. Its protein product is CASSSGQGFLYEQYF.

The chain joins TRBV7-3 to TRBJ2-6; no definite D call. Germline CDR1 SGHTA, CDR2 FQGTGA. The CDR3 covers 14 residues. Trimming shortened V by 2 bases and J by 4 bases, and 6 bases separated the two germline ends. The DNA for the CDR3 is TGTGCCAGCAGCTTAGCACTCGGGGCCAACGTCCTGACTTTC. Protein sequence: CASSLALGANVLTF.

Regarding this clone: This same CDR3 is encoded by further DNA sequences in the sample. The J gene is TRBJ1-6, the V gene TRBV7-9; D is possibly TRBD1 (6 bases). Germline V gene data show CDR1 as SEHNR and CDR2 as FQNEAQ (reference sequence). This CDR3 is built from 15 residues. Trimming took off 3 bases at V and 6 bases at J, with 12 bases between the two ends. The CDR3 region has the DNA TGTGCCAGCAGCTTGGAGAACAGGGTTAATTCACCCCTCCACTTT. It yields the protein CASSLENRVNSPLHF.

The genes are TRBV2 and TRBJ1-1; perhaps TRBD1 as D (6 bases). This CDR3 has 16 residues. V was pared by 7 bases and J by 1 base, with 19 bases between. Germline CDR1 reads SNHLY; CDR2 reads FYNNEI. The CDR3 spells CASIGAGALSNTEAFF. DNA for the CDR3: TGTGCCAGCATAGGGGCAGGGGCCCTGTCGAACACTGAAGCTTTCTTT.

The CDR3 protein is CASSIWTGDDEQYF. For the CDR3, the DNA is TGTGCCAGCAGCATATGGACAGGGGACGACGAGCAGTACTTC. The J gene is TRBJ2-7, the V gene TRBV13; 9 bases align to TRBD1. This CDR3 has 14 residues. V lost 5 bases to trimming and J lost 5 bases; unmatched junction nucleotides: 7. The germline V gene has CDR1 PRHDT and CDR2 FYEKMQ (reference sequence).

CDR3 amino acids: CASSPGGQVEGYTF. DNA of the CDR3: TGTGCCAGCTCACCGGGCGGACAGGTTGAGGGCTACACCTTC. The V and J genes are TRBV18 and TRBJ1-2; 7 bases align to TRBD1. V lost 3 bases, J lost 8 bases, and 9 bases stayed unmatched. The CDR3 extends over 14 amino acids. Germline lookup yields CDR1 KGHSH and CDR2 LQKENI. The variable domain in full, with the rest retrieved from reference TRBV18 and TRBJ1-2, is NAGVMQNPRHLVRRRGQEARLRCSPMKGHSHVYWYRQLPEEGLKFMVYLQKENIIDESGMPKERFSAEFPKEGPSILRIQQVVRGDSAAYFCASSPGGQVEGYTFGSGTRLTVV.

This clone is called medium-sized (0.01 to 0.1%) based on its frequency. The V gene is TRBV6-6, the J gene TRBJ2-1, with TRBD2 identical over 9 bases. The length of the CDR3 is 13 residues. Looked up from germline, CDR1 is MNHNY and CDR2 is SVGAGI (reference sequence). The V segment lost 11 bases and the J segment 6 bases; nucleotides outside the gene matches: 8. The CDR3 DNA is TGTGCCGTAGGGTCTAGCGGGGCCAATGAGCAGTTCTTC. Translation gives CAVGSSGANEQFF.

V is TRBV5-1 and J is TRBJ1-2; 10 bases match TRBD1. Looked up from germline, CDR1 is SGHRS and CDR2 is YFSETQ. This CDR3 is 15 amino acids long. V trimming: 4 bases; J trimming: 2 bases; junction bases outside the gene matches: 5. This CDR3 is CASSRGQGPNYGYTF. The CDR3 DNA reads as TGCGCCAGCAGCAGGGGACAGGGGCCGAACTATGGCTACACCTTC.

As to this clone: Other nucleotide sequences in the sample specify the same CDR3. The chain employs TRBV18 and TRBJ1-1; a possible D gene is TRBD1 (5 bases). The CDR3 extends over 13 amino acids. The V gene's germline CDR1 is KGHSH and CDR2 LQKENI. Trimming left V 6 bases short and J 2 bases short, with 10 bases between. CDR3 in DNA: TGTGCCAGCTCTCCCCAGGGAAACACTGAAGCTTTCTTT. Its translation: CASSPQGNTEAFF.

The chain recombines TRBV7-6 with TRBJ1-2, with D perhaps matching TRBD1 (5 bases). With 1 base removed from V and 2 bases from J, the gap between germline ends came to 11 bases. The length of the CDR3 is 15 residues. Germline-derived CDR1 and CDR2 are SGHVS and FNYEAQ. The DNA for the CDR3 is TGTGCCAGCAGCTTAGGTCCCCAGGGCAACTATGGCTACACCTTC. Encoded protein: CASSLGPQGNYGYTF.

V and J are TRBV9 and TRBJ1-3, with TRBD1 matching over 9 bases. The junction had 1 base not matched to a gene; V was cut back by 2 bases and J by 4 bases. The germline CDR1 and CDR2 sequences are SGDLS and YYNGEE. The CDR3 spans 14 residues. CDR3 sequence: CASSVTGGGNTIYF. CDR3 coding DNA: TGTGCCAGCAGCGTGACAGGGGGAGGAAACACCATATATTTT.

This CDR3 is CASSRRTGNTEAFF. The CDR3 DNA follows: TGCGCCAGCAGCCGCCGGACAGGGAACACTGAAGCTTTCTTT. The V call is TRBV5-1, the J call TRBJ1-1; TRBD1 agrees at 7 bases. CDR3 length equals 14 residues. J was trimmed by 1 base and V by 4 bases; bases with no gene match: 4. CDR1 is SGHRS and CDR2 is YFSETQ in the germline V gene.

This chain links TRBV19 with TRBJ1-2, with D unclear. The CDR3 loop spans 13 amino acids. Trimming took 3 bases from V and 3 from J, leaving 8 bases between them. Germline lookup yields CDR1 LNHDA and CDR2 SQIVND (reference sequence). The CDR3 DNA reads as TGTGCCAGTAGTATGGGAGTGGACTATGGCTACACCTTC. Its protein is CASSMGVDYGYTF.

The chain links TRBV2 to TRBJ2-1; TRBD2 matches at 10 bases. CDR3 length equals 14 residues. Per germline, CDR1 SNHLY and CDR2 FYNNEI. Trimming cost V 11 bases and J 4 bases; bases outside gene matches: 8. CDR3: CAGRKLAGYNEQFF. CDR3 DNA sequence: TGTGCCGGCCGAAAACTAGCGGGGTACAATGAGCAGTTCTTC.

This sequence joins TRBV25-1 and TRBJ1-2, with D hard to call. The CDR3 has 15 amino acids. The V gene's germline CDR1 is MGHDK and CDR2 SYGVNS. The V gene lost 1 base and the J gene lost 2 bases, with 11 bases spanning the gap. The CDR3 is CASSESGTPNYGYTF. The CDR3 region has the DNA TGTGCCAGCAGTGAATCAGGTACCCCAAACTATGGCTACACCTTC.

V and J are TRBV2 and TRBJ1-2, with D uncertain. V lost 1 base and J lost 5, with 11 bases in between. Germline V lookup: CDR1 SNHLY, CDR2 FYNNEI. The CDR3 loop spans 14 amino acids. Here the CDR3 reads CASSEDAGMYGYTF. The CDR3 DNA reads TGTGCCAGCAGTGAAGATGCCGGGATGTATGGCTACACCTTC.

The rearrangement uses TRBV5-1 and TRBJ2-2, with a tentative D call TRBD1 (6 bases). The CDR3 is made up of 18 amino acids. Trimming shortened V by 4 bases and J by 6 bases, and 25 bases separated the two germline ends. Looked up from germline, CDR1 is SGHRS and CDR2 is YFSETQ. The CDR3 nucleotides read TGCGCCAGCAGCCCCCACCATGGACAGATAAGGGCACCCGGGGAGCTGTTTTTT. It yields the protein CASSPHHGQIRAPGELFF.

The chain couples TRBV30 to TRBJ1-4; a possible D gene is TRBD1 (5 bases). Trimming cost V 3 bases and J 8 bases, with 13 bases left between them. The germline gives CDR1 GTSNPN, CDR2 SVGIG (reference sequence). This CDR3 spans 13 amino acids. The CDR3 loop reads CAWRPLGGEKLFF. CDR3 DNA sequence: TGTGCCTGGAGACCCCTGGGGGGAGAAAAACTGTTTTTT.

This chain links TRBV10-1 with TRBJ2-7, with 13 bases aligning to TRBD2. Trimming cost V 9 bases and J 6 bases; bases outside gene matches: 5. Germline CDR1 reads WNHNN; CDR2 reads SYGVQD (reference sequence). This CDR3 is 13 amino acids long. This CDR3 is CARGTSGEPEQYF. CDR3 nucleotide sequence: TGCGCCAGGGGGACTAGCGGGGAACCCGAGCAGTACTTC.

V and J are TRBV30 and TRBJ1-3, with TRBD1 matching over 10 bases. Germline assignment: CDR1 GTSNPN and CDR2 SVGIG (reference sequence). The CDR3 runs to 17 residues. The junction had 10 bases not matched to a gene; V was cut back by 1 base and J by 4 bases. CDR3 protein: CAWSAGTGVSTGNTIYF. The DNA of the CDR3 is TGTGCCTGGAGTGCCGGGACAGGGGTTTCTACAGGAAACACCATATATTTT.

The chain recombines TRBV30 with TRBJ2-1; 10 bases are a match to TRBD1. CDR1 is GTSNPN and CDR2 is SVGIG in the germline V gene (reference sequence). There are 13 residues in the CDR3. V lost 1 base and J lost 8; bases outside the gene matches: 2. CDR3 nucleotide sequence: TGTGCCTGGAGTGCCGGGACAGGGGATGAGCAGTTCTTC. The encoded protein is CAWSAGTGDEQFF.

The rearrangement uses TRBV5-6 and TRBJ1-2; 8 nucleotides line up with TRBD1. The junction had 8 bases not matched to a gene; V was cut back by 2 bases and J by 8 bases. Germline CDR1 is SGHDT and CDR2 is YYEEEE. This CDR3 comprises 14 residues. The CDR3 DNA reads TGTGCCAGCAGCTTACGACAGGGGCGGAAAGGCTACACCTTC. Encoded protein: CASSLRQGRKGYTF.

The chain employs TRBV5-6 and TRBJ1-5; D gene unclear. The CDR3 covers 14 residues. V was trimmed by 0 bases and J by 5 bases, leaving 9 bases between them. Per the germline V gene, CDR1 is SGHDT and CDR2 is YYEEEE. CDR3 bases: TGTGCCAGCAGCTTGGGACTCGATTATCAGCCCCAGCATTTT. Protein sequence: CASSLGLDYQPQHF. The full variable domain, with the rest looked up from reference TRBV5-6 and TRBJ1-5, is DAGVTQSPTHLIKTRGQQVTLRCSPKSGHDTVSWYQQALGQGPQFIFQYYEEEERQRGNFPDRFSGHQFPNYSSELNVNALLLGDSALYLCASSLGLDYQPQHFGDGTRLSIL.

CDR3 DNA sequence: TGTGCCAGCAGCCCGGACAATCGCGGGGGAGGCTACACCTTC. Amino acid sequence: CASSPDNRGGGYTF. The rearrangement uses TRBV7-3 and TRBJ1-2; TRBD1 is a possible D gene (5 bases). The CDR3 totals 14 residues. Per the germline V gene, CDR1 is SGHTA and CDR2 is FQGTGA. V dropped 5 bases and J dropped 8 bases, with 18 bases sitting between them.

The chain joins TRBV28 to TRBJ1-4, with no clear D. Germline V gene sequence: CDR1 MDHEN, CDR2 SYDVKM. V lost 2 bases, J lost 4 bases, and 11 bases lay in between. The CDR3 totals 15 residues. Here the CDR3 DNA reads TGTGCCAGCAGTTTAGTCAGGAATCTTAATGAAAAACTGTTTTTT. Its translation is CASSLVRNLNEKLFF.

The chain carries TRBV6-1 and TRBJ1-3; D unclear. V lost 2 bases and J 0 bases, leaving 5 bases between the germline ends. CDR1 and CDR2 from the germline V gene are MNHNS and SASEGT. The CDR3 is 14 residues long. CDR3 bases: TGTGCCAGCAGTGAAAACACCTCTGGAAACACCATATATTTT. Protein: CASSENTSGNTIYF.

The rearrangement uses TRBV4-1 and TRBJ2-7; D is unresolved. The CDR3 contains 16 residues. Germline CDR1 MGHRA, CDR2 YSYEKL. V lost 0 bases and J 5 bases, leaving 17 bases between the germline ends. CDR3 in amino acids: CASSQDLAAPPDEQYF. The DNA of the CDR3 is TGCGCCAGCAGCCAAGATCTGGCAGCGCCGCCGGACGAGCAGTACTTC.

The genes are TRBV18 and TRBJ2-5; 8 bases are shared with TRBD1. V was clipped by 3 bases and J by 6 bases; unmatched bases: 9. This CDR3 is 15 amino acids long. CDR1 and CDR2 from the germline V gene are KGHSH and LQKENI. The CDR3 spells CASSPAGGAKKTQYF. CDR3 nucleotide sequence: TGTGCCAGCTCACCGGCAGGGGGCGCGAAGAAGACCCAGTACTTC.